These 21 T cell receptor beta chains were sequenced from one sample in a study of blood T cell repertoires in COVID-19. The method was immunoSEQ multiplex PCR; TCRdb's version includes in-frame clones alone and lacks a portion of them. Of more than 150,000 clones listed, 65% to 85% are singletons. Material: peripheral blood. These receptors were obtained from a man aged 60 to 69 with active or convalescent COVID-19.

This rearrangement joins TRBV6-2 or TRBV6-3 to TRBJ2-7; 8 bases align to TRBD1. The J segment lost 2 bases and the V segment lost 6 bases, leaving 9 bases of the junction unmatched. This CDR3 contains 15 residues. Germline-derived CDR1 and CDR2 are MNHEY and SVGEGT. DNA for the CDR3: TGTGCCAGCAGCCAAGATTGGACAGGGACCTACGAGCAGTACTTC. It is translated as CASSQDWTGTYEQYF.

The J gene is TRBJ2-7, the V gene TRBV28; D not certain. The CDR3 extends over 13 amino acids. V lost 7 bases to trimming and J lost 4 bases, with 14 bases between them. The germline gives CDR1 MDHEN, CDR2 SYDVKM. CDR3 region: CASKKPSSYEQYF. The DNA of the CDR3 is TGTGCCAGCAAGAAGCCCTCGTCTTACGAGCAGTACTTC.

The chain joins TRBV6-2 or TRBV6-3 to TRBJ2-7, with 10 bases aligning to TRBD2. This CDR3 has 18 amino acids. The V gene end was trimmed by 7 bases and the J gene end by 7 bases; junction bases not matched to a gene: 22. Germline assignment: CDR1 MNHEY and CDR2 SVGEGT. For the CDR3, the DNA is TGTGCCAGCACCCCTACCCCGTTTGGAGCGGGAGGGCCGGGTGAGCAGTACTTC. Translating gives CASTPTPFGAGGPGEQYF.

The chain uses TRBV14 and TRBJ1-2; D unresolved. The CDR3 length is 13 residues. V was pared by 2 bases and J by 4 bases, with 8 bases between. Germline assignment: CDR1 SGHDN and CDR2 FVKESK. The CDR3 region is CASSQTDIYGYTF. The CDR3 DNA is TGTGCCAGCAGCCAAACTGACATCTATGGCTACACCTTC.

The rearrangement joins TRBV5-1 to TRBJ1-4; D is perhaps TRBD1 (6 bases). The length of the CDR3 is 15 residues. Trimming cost V 5 bases and J 7 bases, with 18 bases left between them. Per germline, CDR1 SGHRS and CDR2 YFSETQ. This CDR3 reads CASRRRPGESEKLFF. CDR3 bases: TGCGCCAGCAGGCGGCGCCCAGGGGAGTCTGAAAAACTGTTTTTT.

The chain is built from TRBV29-1 and TRBJ2-7; 10 bases match TRBD2. The CDR3 is 13 amino acids. The trim removed 2 bases at V and 5 bases at J, leaving 3 bases unmatched. Germline CDR1 SQVTM, CDR2 ANQGSEA. DNA of the CDR3: TGCAGCGTTGAACCTAGCGGGAGTCACGAGCAGTACTTC. Its protein is CSVEPSGSHEQYF.

In this sample, this clone turned up once. The V gene is TRBV9, the J gene TRBJ2-7, with D tentatively TRBD1 (5 bases). The ends were cut back, 0 bases at V and 3 bases at J, with 10 bases in the middle. The CDR3 sequence is 14 residues long. CDR1 SGDLS and CDR2 YYNGEE come from the germline V gene. CDR3: CASSVATQGYEQYF. The CDR3 DNA reads as TGTGCCAGCAGCGTAGCTACCCAGGGCTACGAGCAGTACTTC.

The CDR3: CATYLRGTNYGYTF. The CDR3 nucleotides are TGTGCCACCTACCTGCGCGGGACTAACTATGGCTACACCTTC. The rearrangement links TRBV19 to TRBJ1-2; no clear D. CDR1 and CDR2 from the germline V gene are LNHDA and SQIVND (reference sequence). The CDR3 runs 14 residues. V was trimmed by 10 bases and J by 0 bases, leaving 15 bases between them.

The chain carries TRBV5-1 and TRBJ2-2; D perhaps matches TRBD1 (6 bases). The CDR3 covers 14 residues. Germline values: CDR1 SGHRS, CDR2 YFSETQ. CDR3 nucleotides: TGCTCTTCCAGCTCAGGGGACAAGACCGGGGAGCTGTTTTTT. It codes for CSSSSGDKTGELFF.

The chain combines TRBV4-2 with TRBJ2-7; TRBD2 agrees at 11 bases. This CDR3 region has 16 residues. The germline V gene encodes CDR1 LGHNA and CDR2 YNFKEQ. V shed 5 bases and J 5 bases; nucleotides not matched to a gene: 11. The chain's CDR3 is CASSGGTSGIVDEQYF. DNA of the CDR3: TGTGCCAGCAGCGGTGGGACTAGCGGAATTGTTGACGAGCAGTACTTC.

The chain joins TRBV19 to TRBJ1-5, with 8 bases matching TRBD1. The CDR3 contains 17 residues. V lost 8 bases and J lost 3; bases outside the gene matches: 15. Germline V gene lookup returns CDR1 LNHDA and CDR2 SQIVND (reference sequence). The CDR3 spells CASAGDRGFALNQPQHF. CDR3 bases: TGTGCCAGTGCGGGAGACAGGGGTTTTGCCCTCAATCAGCCCCAGCATTTT.

The chain uses TRBV7-2 and TRBJ2-3; D perhaps matches TRBD1 (6 bases). The CDR3 sequence is 14 residues long. Germline values: CDR1 SGHTA, CDR2 FQGNSA. V shed 8 bases and J shed 7 bases, with 19 bases lying between them. The CDR3 DNA sequence: TGTGCCAGCGGACCTGACAGGCTTCTAAATACGCAGTATTTT. Translation: CASGPDRLLNTQYF.

The rearrangement joins TRBV29-1 to TRBJ2-2; the D is unclear. V lost 1 base and J lost 2, with 8 bases in between. This CDR3 spans 14 amino acids. CDR1 is SQVTM and CDR2 is ANQGSEA in the germline V gene. The CDR3 DNA is TGCAGCGTTGAAGCAGGTACTAACACCGGGGAGCTGTTTTTT. Translation gives CSVEAGTNTGELFF.

This sequence joins TRBV5-4 and TRBJ2-7; maybe TRBD1 (6 bases). V dropped 3 bases and J dropped 2 bases, with 15 bases sitting between them. Germline V gene lookup returns CDR1 SGHNT and CDR2 YYREEE (reference sequence). The CDR3 sequence is 15 residues long. The CDR3 protein is CASSSPPGAPYEQYF. For the CDR3, the DNA is TGTGCCAGCAGCTCCCCCCCAGGGGCTCCCTACGAGCAGTACTTC.

This clone is a singleton in its sample. The gene calls are TRBV5-1 and TRBJ2-5; possibly TRBD2 for D (6 bases). Trimming shortened V by 0 bases and J by 2 bases, and 11 bases separated the two germline ends. The germline gives CDR1 SGHRS, CDR2 YFSETQ. This CDR3 region has 15 residues. CDR3: CASSLALLAQETQYF. The CDR3 DNA reads TGCGCCAGCAGCTTGGCCCTACTAGCTCAAGAGACCCAGTACTTC.

The rearrangement uses TRBV5-6 and TRBJ2-5, with 7 bases aligning to TRBD1. The CDR3 has 15 amino acids. Germline values: CDR1 SGHDT, CDR2 YYEEEE. V shed 4 bases, J shed 0 bases, and the junction held 6 bases outside the gene matches. The CDR3 sequence: CASSRRQGNQETQYF. The CDR3, as DNA: TGTGCCAGCAGCCGAAGACAGGGAAACCAAGAGACCCAGTACTTC.

The chain carries TRBV18 and TRBJ2-1; 10 bases match TRBD1. The CDR3 has 16 residues. V shed 0 bases and J 4 bases; nucleotides not matched to a gene: 3. Germline-derived CDR1 and CDR2 are KGHSH and LQKENI. The CDR3 region is CASSPPGQGYYNEQFF. For the CDR3, the DNA is TGTGCCAGCTCACCACCGGGACAGGGGTATTACAATGAGCAGTTCTTC.

The chain recombines TRBV6-5 with TRBJ2-3; D uncertain. V shed 2 bases and J shed 2 bases, with 5 bases lying between them. The CDR3 consists of 13 residues. The germline V gene encodes CDR1 MNHEY and CDR2 SVGAGI. The DNA of the CDR3 is TGTGCCAGCAGTTACGACAACACAGATACGCAGTATTTT. This translates into CASSYDNTDTQYF.

The rearrangement links TRBV19 to TRBJ1-5; no definite D call. Germline V gives CDR1 LNHDA, CDR2 SQIVND (reference sequence). This CDR3 spans 14 amino acids. V was shortened by 3 bases and J by 0 bases, with 6 bases between the two germline ends. The CDR3: CASSIRSSNQPQHF. Here the CDR3 DNA reads TGTGCCAGTAGTATCCGCAGTAGCAATCAGCCCCAGCATTTT.

This clone was counted a few times. The CDR3 nucleotides read TGTGCCAGCAGTAAAACTAGCGGGAGTGGTGGGGCCAACGTCCTGACTTTC. Protein: CASSKTSGSGGANVLTF. The V and J genes are TRBV27 and TRBJ2-6, with TRBD2 matching over 11 bases. With V trimmed by 5 bases and J by 3 bases, 6 bases remained unmatched. CDR1 and CDR2 from the germline V gene are MNHEY and SMNVEV (reference sequence). The CDR3 sequence is 17 residues long.

The V call is TRBV5-8, the J call TRBJ1-1; 11 positions agree with TRBD1. Germline lookup yields CDR1 SGHTS and CDR2 YDEGEE. Trimming cost V 6 bases and J 0 bases; bases outside gene matches: 10. The CDR3 length is 17 residues. CDR3 residues: CASNPGTGGVMNTEAFF. In DNA form, the CDR3 reads TGTGCCAGCAACCCAGGGACAGGGGGAGTGATGAACACTGAAGCTTTCTTT.